This T cell receptor beta chain was sequenced in a study of a mutant IDH1 vaccine in newly diagnosed glioma. The overall study: Patients received vaccination from 4-6 weeks after radiotherapy alone, or with temozolomide cycles.

Only a few counts were recorded for this clone. Its antigen remains unknown. Germline CDR1 is GTSNPN and CDR2 is SVGIG (reference sequence). The V end was cut by 2 bases, the J end by 13 bases, with 11 bases between. The CDR3 covers 11 residues. This table comes from immunoSEQ multiplex PCR, and its TCRdb copy is limited to in-frame clones, with some not included. The top ten hold over 4.5% of the sample, which has 50,000 to 55,000 clones, 78% seen once. Time point indicated: week 5, during vaccination. Doses consisted of 300 ug of mutant IDH1 20-mer peptide each, paired with topical imiquimod. Diagnosis in the donors showed new WHO grade 3 or 4 astrocytomas that were IDH1-mutant and ATRX-lost. Study-level points and caveats: Immune responses induced by vaccination arose in 93.3% of the patients.

Sequences were derived from PBMCs, sampled from a glioma patient whose treatment included an IDH1 peptide vaccine. The rearrangement links TRBV30 to TRBJ1-4, with D perhaps TRBD1 (5 bases). The TCR comes from a man aged 45-60 years with glioma. The CDR3 sequence: CAWSPGAGLFF. CDR3 in DNA: TGTGCCTGGAGTCCTGGGGCGGGACTGTTTTTT.